This T cell receptor (beta chain) was documented in a study of T cells in Graves' hyperthyroidism and ophthalmopathy. Study context: Before any treatment, at initial diagnosis, peripheral blood was collected. Study findings and constraints: Appearing also in blood were most of the thyroid clonotypes expanded above 0.001.

Germline CDR1 MGHDK, CDR2 SYGVNS. This CDR3 has 16 amino acids. As concerns this clonotype: The antigen remains unidentified. A read error is possible here, since a much larger clone lies one base away.

Using RNA transcripts as the source, TCR beta CDR3 regions were amplified. Primed by the HTBI set, a first-round RT-PCR was run on the TCR CDR3. TCRdb re-called the multiplex PCR reads through MiXCR, storing one row per CDR3 protein. The sample comprises nearly 750,000 distinct CDR3 sequences, 35% of which are singletons, and around 29% rests with the top ten. Aged 18 to 65, the patients had hyperthyroidism that was newly diagnosed and had lasted under 2 months. It was uncontrolled infection, other autoimmune disease, pregnancy or lactation that excluded patients. The genes are TRBV25-1 and TRBJ2-7; 7 nucleotides align to TRBD1. Input material: blood. The sequence came from a woman aged 40 to 50 with Graves' hyperthyroidism. CDR3 nucleotides: TGTGCCAGCAGTGAGGATTTTGGACAGGCGACCTACGAGCAGTGCTTC. Its protein product is CASSEDFGQATYEQCF.